This is a list of T cell receptor beta chains from one sample in a study of technical replicates of blood from several donors. Assay: immunoSEQ multiplex PCR; the TCRdb copy retains only in-frame clones and omits some. The sample includes about 97,000 clones, over 85% of them seen just once. The sample consisted of T cells isolated from PBMCs. The source is a human donor in good health. The CDR3 runs from the conserved cysteine through the conserved F or W.

TRBV5-4	CASTFQGLAGVGTDTQYF
TRBV7-9	CASSSSDPPQHF
TRBV11-2	CASSFDSVGTGGYEQYF
TRBV2	CASSGAGASSYEQYF
TRBV5-1	CASSLGTGTYNEQFF
TRBV4-3	CASSQEASGRANEQFF
TRBV14	CASSWTGGGEQFF
TRBV6-5	CASSSGNRLEQPQHF
TRBV9	CASSATGNGYTF
TRBV13	CASSAQWGGATEAFF
TRBV28	CASTLSPLLTDTQYF
TRBV18	CASSPRDRRNYGYTF
TRBV18	CASSPTSGSRNEQYF
TRBV7-9	CASSTYSHTGELFF
TRBV27	CASSHPASGRPEQFF
TRBV14	CASSPLTSGDTDTQYF
TRBV7-9	CASSFLGSGRAGAKNIQYF
TRBV11-2	CASSLEFRGDTQYF
TRBV4-3	CASSLSNRWGNEKLFF
TRBV14	CASSQGVEVFNTGELFF
TRBV6-6	CASSPTGGLREGYTF
TRBV10-2	CASSPSWREGNEQFF
TRBV7-9	CASSLDLAGTDTQYF
TRBV7-9	CASSPSGGPEAFF
TRBV4-3	CASSQDRAGVIGELFF
TRBV13	CASSLIGSPNEQYF
TRBV10-3	CASFRDRGRTEAFF
TRBV11-3	CASSLPTGTVSYEQYF
TRBV28	CAAGGMRLADVTDTQYF
TRBV5-1	CASSWGQDTARNSPLHF
TRBV18	CASSPSGRNDYEQYF
TRBV27	CASSSRGQNTGELFF
TRBV7-9	CASLESTDTQYF
TRBV7-6	CASSDPTSSEQFF
TRBV14	CASSHPTVDTQYF
TRBV9	CASSVRREGTDTQYF
TRBV19	CASSMRQGHYGYTF
TRBV5-5	CASSLPGAFDEQYF
TRBV28	CASREGGYEQYF
TRBV27	CASSLDRDLYEQYF
TRBV5-1	CASSSPGTSEFF
TRBV2	CASSEHLLAKNIQYF
TRBV5-1	CASSLDRGYNEQFF
TRBV18	CASSPPNGGETEAFF
TRBV10-3	CAISEEGDTEAFF
TRBV9	CASSAGAGASTDTQYF